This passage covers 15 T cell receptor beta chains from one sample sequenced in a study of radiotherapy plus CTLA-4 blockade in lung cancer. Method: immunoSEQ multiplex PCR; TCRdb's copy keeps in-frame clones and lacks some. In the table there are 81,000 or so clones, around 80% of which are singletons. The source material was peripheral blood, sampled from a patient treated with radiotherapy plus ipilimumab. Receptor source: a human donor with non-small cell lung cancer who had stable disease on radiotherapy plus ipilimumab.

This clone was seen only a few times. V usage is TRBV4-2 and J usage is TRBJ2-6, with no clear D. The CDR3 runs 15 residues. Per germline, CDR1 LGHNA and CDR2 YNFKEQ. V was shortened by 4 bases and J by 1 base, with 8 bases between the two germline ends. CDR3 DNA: TGTGCCAGCAGCCCACGGACGTCTGGGGCCAACGTCCTGACTTTC. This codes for CASSPRTSGANVLTF.

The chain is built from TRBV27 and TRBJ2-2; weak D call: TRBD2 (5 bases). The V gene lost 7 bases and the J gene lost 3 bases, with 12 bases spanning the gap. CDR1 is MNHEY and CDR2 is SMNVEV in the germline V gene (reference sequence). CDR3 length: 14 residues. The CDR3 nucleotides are TGTGCCAGCACCACGGCGGGCGACACCGGGGAGCTGTTTTTT. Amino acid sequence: CASTTAGDTGELFF.

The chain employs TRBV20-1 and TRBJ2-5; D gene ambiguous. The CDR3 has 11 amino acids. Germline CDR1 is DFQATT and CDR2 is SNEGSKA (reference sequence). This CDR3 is CSVDSKETQYF. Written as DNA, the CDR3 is TGCAGCGTCGACTCGAAAGAGACCCAGTACTTC.

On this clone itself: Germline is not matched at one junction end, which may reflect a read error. CDR3 in amino acids: CASSYSGGILGAF. For the CDR3, the DNA is TGTGCCAGCAGTTACTCAGGCGGGATACTAGGGGCCTTC. The chain couples TRBV6-6 to TRBJ1-2, with a possible D match to TRBD1 (5 bases). This CDR3 region has 13 residues. Germline CDR1 is MNHNY and CDR2 is SVGAGI (reference sequence).

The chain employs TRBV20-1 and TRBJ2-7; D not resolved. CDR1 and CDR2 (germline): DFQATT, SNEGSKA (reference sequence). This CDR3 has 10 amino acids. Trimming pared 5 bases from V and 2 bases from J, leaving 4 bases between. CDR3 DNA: TGCAGTGCTGGCCCCTACGAGCAGTACTTC. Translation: CSAGPYEQYF.

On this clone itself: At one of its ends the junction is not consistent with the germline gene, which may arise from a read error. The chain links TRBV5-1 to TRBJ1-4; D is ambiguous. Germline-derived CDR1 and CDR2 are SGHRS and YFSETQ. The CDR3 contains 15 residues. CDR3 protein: CASSLAATSNENLFF. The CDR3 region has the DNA TGCGCCAGCAGCTTGGCCGCGACATCAAATGAAAACCTGTTTTTT.

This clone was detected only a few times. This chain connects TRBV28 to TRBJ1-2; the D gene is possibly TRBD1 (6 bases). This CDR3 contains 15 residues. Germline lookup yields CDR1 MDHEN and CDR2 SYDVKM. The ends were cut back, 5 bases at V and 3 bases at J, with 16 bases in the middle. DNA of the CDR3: TGTGCCAGCAGTAGGATCACAGGGACCGACTATGGCTACACCTTC. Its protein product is CASSRITGTDYGYTF.

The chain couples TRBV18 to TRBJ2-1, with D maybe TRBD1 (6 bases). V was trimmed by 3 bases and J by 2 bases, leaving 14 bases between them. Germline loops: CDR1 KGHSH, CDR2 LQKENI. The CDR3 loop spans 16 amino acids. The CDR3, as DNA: TGTGCCAGCTCACCTCTCGACAGGCTAGCCTACAATGAGCAGTTCTTC. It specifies CASSPLDRLAYNEQFF. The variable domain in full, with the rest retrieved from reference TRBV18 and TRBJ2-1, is NAGVMQNPRHLVRRRGQEARLRCSPMKGHSHVYWYRQLPEEGLKFMVYLQKENIIDESGMPKERFSAEFPKEGPSILRIQQVVRGDSAAYFCASSPLDRLAYNEQFFGPGTRLTVL.

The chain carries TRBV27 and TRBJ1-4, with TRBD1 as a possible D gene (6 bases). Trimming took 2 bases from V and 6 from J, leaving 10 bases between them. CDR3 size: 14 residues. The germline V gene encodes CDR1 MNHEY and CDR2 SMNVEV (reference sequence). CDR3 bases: TGTGCCAGCAGTTTACGGGGGGCTGATGAAAAACTGTTTTTT. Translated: CASSLRGADEKLFF.

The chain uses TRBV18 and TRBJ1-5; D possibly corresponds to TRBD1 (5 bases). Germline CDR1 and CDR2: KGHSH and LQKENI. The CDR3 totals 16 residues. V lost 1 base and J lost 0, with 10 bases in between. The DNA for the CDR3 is TGTGCCAGCTCACCACGACAGTTGAGTAGCAATCAGCCCCAGCATTTT. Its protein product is CASSPRQLSSNQPQHF.

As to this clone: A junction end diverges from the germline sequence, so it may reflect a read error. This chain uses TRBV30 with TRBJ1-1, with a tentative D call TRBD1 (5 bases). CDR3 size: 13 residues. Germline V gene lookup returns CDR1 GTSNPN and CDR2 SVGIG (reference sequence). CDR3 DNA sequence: TGTGCCTGGGCCCCGACAGTGAACACTGAAGCCCTCTTT. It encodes CAWAPTVNTEALF.

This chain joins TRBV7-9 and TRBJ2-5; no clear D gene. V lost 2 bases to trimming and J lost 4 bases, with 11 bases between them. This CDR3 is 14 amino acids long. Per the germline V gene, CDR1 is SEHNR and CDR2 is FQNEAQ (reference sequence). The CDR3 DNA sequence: TGTGCCAGCAGCTTATCTTTAGGGCGAGAGACCCAGTACTTC. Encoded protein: CASSLSLGRETQYF.

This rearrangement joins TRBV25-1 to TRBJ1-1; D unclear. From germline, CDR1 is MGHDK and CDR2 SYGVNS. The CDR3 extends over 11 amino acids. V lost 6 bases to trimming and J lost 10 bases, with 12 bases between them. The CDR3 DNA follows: TGTGCCAGCAGCGCGGGAGTTAGAGCTTTCTTT. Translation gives CASSAGVRAFF.

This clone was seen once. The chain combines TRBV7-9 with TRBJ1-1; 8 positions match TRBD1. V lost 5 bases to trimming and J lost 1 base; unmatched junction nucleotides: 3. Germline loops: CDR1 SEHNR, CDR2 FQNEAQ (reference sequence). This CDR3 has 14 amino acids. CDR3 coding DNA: TGTGCCAGCAGCACCGGGACAGGGAACACTGAAGCTTTCTTT. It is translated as CASSTGTGNTEAFF.

CDR3 loop: CASSAAASGGRGTDTQYF. For the CDR3, the DNA is TGTGCCAGCAGTGCGGCCGCCTCTGGGGGCAGGGGAACAGATACGCAGTATTTT. This chain links TRBV6-1 with TRBJ2-3, with D maybe TRBD1 (6 bases). This CDR3 comprises 18 residues. Between the trimmed V and J ends, which lost 4 bases and 3 bases, there was a span of 23 bases. Germline lookup yields CDR1 MNHNS and CDR2 SASEGT.